The text below deals with one TCR beta chain. Antigen: not known. Sequencing used immunoSEQ multiplex PCR; TCRdb keeps in-frame clones, though not all of them. The top ten clones hold 0.75% to 0.85% of a sample with roughly 300,000 clones, more than 80% of them seen once. This sample stems from a study of cytomegalovirus exposure and HLA in healthy donors. Study observations and caveats: It was reported that the classifier diagnosed cytomegalovirus status with high specificity and sensitivity in both the original and validation cohorts. There were a few CMV-associated chains whose specificity for CMV antigens was confirmed in vitro.

The CDR3 loop spans 14 amino acids. Germline V lookup: CDR1 SGHRS, CDR2 YFSETQ. V shed 4 bases and J shed 0 bases, with 9 bases lying between them. The donors were in the roughly 130-subject validation cohort, distinct from the roughly 600-subject first cohort. Specimen: PBMCs. The V and J genes are TRBV5-1 and TRBJ2-3, with D hard to call. The receptor was derived from a woman aged 18-29 years in good health and CMV-seronegative. Written as DNA, the CDR3 is TGCGCCAGCAGCAACCCAACTAGCACAGATACGCAGTATTTT. Residues: CASSNPTSTDTQYF. Full variable domain (outside the CDR3, taken from reference TRBV5-1 and TRBJ2-3): KAGVTQTPRYLIKTRGQQVTLSCSPISGHRSVSWYQQTPGQGLQFLFEYFSETQRNKGNFPGRFSGRQFSNSRSEMNVSTLELGDSALYLCASSNPTSTDTQYFGPGTRLTVL.